This T cell receptor (beta chain) was recorded in a study of graft-versus-host responses after intestinal transplantation. As to this clone: Its specificity is unknown.

The V and J ends lost 6 bases and 4 bases respectively, with 18 bases between them. In germline, CDR1 is MNHNS, CDR2 SASEGT. The CDR3 has 15 amino acids. Clones were read by immunoSEQ multiplex PCR, and TCRdb kept only the in-frame ones, dropping some. The data show 95,000 to 130,000 clones, 75% to 95% seen once. V and J are TRBV6-1 and TRBJ1-2; D is uncertain. The input for sequencing was unstimulated CD4+ T cells sorted from spleen or lymph node cells, taken before intestinal transplant. The TCR sequence derives from a human donor who received an intestinal transplant. The CDR3 bases are TGTGCCAGCAGAGTCGCAGGCCCGCTGAGCTATGGCTACACCTTC. It encodes CASRVAGPLSYGYTF.